The clone carrying this T cell receptor beta chain was observed at least ten times. Unique molecular identifiers were used in preparing the TCRbeta library. TCRdb ran MiXCR on the PCR reads and lists one entry per CDR3 protein. The sample has hundreds of thousands of distinct CDR3 sequences, around 15% seen once. The data originate from a study of T-cell reconstitution after alpha-beta-depleted transplantation in children. The ends were cut back, 3 bases at V and 8 bases at J, with 13 bases in the middle. Germline V gene data show CDR1 as MDHEN and CDR2 as SYDVKM. The CDR3 has 13 residues. The sequence came from a male patient between 2 and 15 years old who had a stem cell transplant for acute lymphoblastic leukemia, so the T cells may come from the graft donor. The gene calls are TRBV28 and TRBJ1-2, with a weak D call TRBD1 (5 bases). The material was PBMCs, mostly from graft donor cells, obtained 360 days after TCRalphabeta/CD19-depleted stem cell transplant. CDR3 residues: CASSLGLLRGYTF. DNA of the CDR3: TGTGCCAGCAGTTTGGGGCTATTGAGGGGCTACACCTTC.